The sequence of this TCR beta chain was determined in a study of T cell repertoires in cytomegalovirus infection. Across the study: Public TCR beta signatures indicated both CMV infection and matching HLA type.

The germline gives CDR1 SGHVS, CDR2 FQNEAQ. This CDR3 has 16 amino acids. Losses at the gene ends were 2 bases for V and 6 bases for J; bases not matched to a gene: 7. This clonotype showed up many times. Its antigen is still unknown. In TCRdb, the reads were re-called with MiXCR into one record per CDR3 protein. The sample lists 270,000 or so distinct CDR3 sequences, more than 15% occurring once. Broader study findings: Summed frequency of shared TCR beta families picked out CMV carriers who also had the relevant HLA. HLA-C-restricted CMV-specific TCR beta clonotypes were dominant in the ex vivo response.

The sample comprised CD8+ T cells from PBMCs. This sequence joins TRBV7-8 and TRBJ2-1, with 10 positions matching TRBD1. The origin of this receptor is a human donor in good health (CMV status not recorded). Some clones in this sample may be carry-over from other donors' samples. The CDR3 loop reads CASSLKTGGFGNEQFF. The CDR3 coding sequence is TGTGCCAGCAGCTTAAAGACAGGGGGCTTTGGCAATGAGCAGTTCTTC. The variable domain in full, completed from reference TRBV7-8 and TRBJ2-1, reads GAGVSQSPRYKVAKRGQDVALRCDPISGHVSLFWYQQALGQGPEFLTYFQNEAQLDKSGLPSDRFFAERPEGSVSTLKIQRTQQEDSAVYLCASSLKTGGFGNEQFFGPGTRLTVL.